The TCR beta chain described here comes from a study of naive and memory T cell subsets. The library had UMIs added by 3' ligation of an oligonucleotide to TCR cDNA. Cells were not sorted; total RNA input targeted about 1 to 1000 ng. Amplification of ligated cDNA took four PCR rounds with SP2 and nested alpha and beta constant primers. TCRdb fed the 5' RACE reads into MiXCR, producing one record per CDR3 protein. Among around 56,000 distinct CDR3 sequences, under 10% were seen once, and the ten largest hold more than 7.5%. Study outcomes and limitations: TCR transcript changes with activation or differentiation may affect this RNA method.

V shed 5 bases and J shed 4 bases, with 6 bases lying between them. Germline V gene sequence: CDR1 GTSNPN, CDR2 SVGIG (reference sequence). CDR3 length: 11 residues. This clonotype was recorded many times. Its antigen is unidentified. This TCR came from a female donor in good health. This sequence joins TRBV30 and TRBJ2-1, with no clear D. The CDR3 coding sequence is TGTGCCTGGGAACAATACAATGAGCAGTTCTTC. Its protein product is CAWEQYNEQFF.